Presented here are 5 T cell receptor beta chains from one specimen sequenced in a study of radiotherapy plus CTLA-4 blockade in lung cancer. The repertoire was sequenced with immunoSEQ multiplex PCR; TCRdb's copy has only in-frame clones and lacks some. The data contain more than 75,000 clones, about two thirds of them singletons. The sequencing here drew on peripheral blood, taken from a patient treated with radiotherapy plus ipilimumab. The receptors come from a human donor with non-small cell lung cancer that progressed on radiotherapy plus ipilimumab.

By its share, this clone is medium-sized. The chain joins TRBV7-9 to TRBJ2-7, with 10 bases that match TRBD1. Germline CDR1 is SEHNR and CDR2 is FQNEAQ (reference sequence). The J segment lost 5 bases and the V segment lost 5 bases, leaving 9 bases of the junction unmatched. The CDR3 length is 15 residues. CDR3 sequence reads: CASSQSPGTGDEQYF. The CDR3 DNA is TGTGCCAGCAGCCAATCCCCCGGGACAGGGGACGAGCAGTACTTC.

V and J are TRBV5-4 and TRBJ2-3, with D hard to call. CDR1 and CDR2 from the germline V gene are SGHNT and YYREEE (reference sequence). This CDR3 has 17 amino acids. The germline V and J ends were trimmed by 1 base and 5 bases, with 20 bases remaining between them. The CDR3 DNA reads TGTGCCAGCAGCTTGATCTTATCGGGCCCGAATCGAGATACGCAGTATTTT. Amino acids: CASSLILSGPNRDTQYF.

This clone was counted once. CDR3 nucleotide sequence: TGTGCCAGCTCAGTACTCGACTACGCGCTCAATGAGCAGTTCTTC. Its translation is CASSVLDYALNEQFF. The chain carries TRBV9 and TRBJ2-1, with D perhaps TRBD2 (5 bases). The length of the CDR3 is 15 residues. Trimming removed 7 bases at V and 6 bases at J, with 20 bases between. The germline CDR1 and CDR2 sequences are SGDLS and YYNGEE.

The rearrangement joins TRBV7-8 to TRBJ2-1; D unclear. Trimming cost V 2 bases and J 1 base, with 6 bases left between them. Germline V gene data show CDR1 as SGHVS and CDR2 as FQNEAQ. The CDR3 runs to 14 residues. In DNA, the CDR3 is TGTGCCAGCAGCTTAACGGGTTCCTACAATGAGCAGTTCTTC. Residues: CASSLTGSYNEQFF.

CDR3 in amino acids: CASRTGTSGVETQYF. The CDR3 nucleotides are TGTGCCAGCAGAACCGGGACTAGCGGGGTCGAGACCCAGTACTTC. The chain recombines TRBV6-5 with TRBJ2-5; 13 bases fit TRBD2. The junction had 6 bases not matched to a gene; V was cut back by 6 bases and J by 5 bases. CDR3 length: 15 residues. Germline V gives CDR1 MNHEY, CDR2 SVGAGI.